The 7 T cell receptor beta chains below were found in one sample sequenced in a study of shared clonotypes between healthy human individuals. Clones were read by immunoSEQ multiplex PCR, and TCRdb kept only the in-frame ones, dropping some. The sample records some 300,000 clones, more than 60% being singletons. Input material: memory CD4+ T cells sorted from blood. The subset: CD45RA-negative fraction. The receptors come from a young man in good health.

This rearrangement joins TRBV5-4 to TRBJ2-3, with D tentatively TRBD1 or TRBD2 (5 bases each). V lost 1 base, J lost 5 bases, and 8 bases lay in between. CDR1 and CDR2 (germline): SGHNT, YYREEE (reference sequence). The CDR3 loop spans 13 amino acids. The CDR3 region is CASSLTRGDTQYF. DNA of the CDR3: TGTGCCAGCAGCTTGACGAGGGGAGATACGCAGTATTTT. The full variable domain, completed using reference TRBV5-4 and TRBJ2-3, is ETGVTQSPTHLIKTRGQQVTLRCSSQSGHNTVSWYQQALGQGPQFIFQYYREEENGRGNFPPRFSGLQFPNYSSELNVNALELDDSALYLCASSLTRGDTQYFGPGTRLTVL.

With regard to this clone: The junction and the germline gene differ at one end; a read error may be behind it. The rearrangement uses TRBV7-7 and TRBJ2-5; D is unresolved. The germline CDR1 and CDR2 sequences are SSHAT and FNYEAQ (reference sequence). There are 14 residues in the CDR3. The CDR3 nucleotides are TGTGCTAGCAGCTCCCTTGGGCTTAGAGAGACCCAGTACTTC. Translated, it gives CASSSLGLRETQYF.

The V gene is TRBV28, the J gene TRBJ2-4, with D perhaps TRBD2 (6 bases). The CDR3 has 14 residues. V lost 6 bases, J lost 5 bases, and 14 bases lay in between. Germline lookup yields CDR1 MDHEN and CDR2 SYDVKM. The CDR3 bases are TGTGCCAGCAGAAAGGGACCGGGGGAAAACATTCAGTACTTC. Residues: CASRKGPGENIQYF.

This clone has more than one count but fewer than ten. Other nucleotide sequences from this sample produce the same CDR3. The chain couples TRBV5-1 to TRBJ2-5; D remains unclear. CDR1 and CDR2 from the germline V gene are SGHRS and YFSETQ. Trimming pared 4 bases from V and 3 bases from J, leaving 4 bases between. This CDR3 contains 11 residues. Here the CDR3 reads CASSVKETQYF. In nucleotides, the CDR3 is TGCGCCAGCAGCGTCAAAGAGACCCAGTACTTC.

A single count supports this clone. V usage is TRBV19 and J usage is TRBJ2-5, with D uncertain. The CDR3 is made up of 13 amino acids. V shed 4 bases and J shed 6 bases, with 12 bases lying between them. CDR1 LNHDA and CDR2 SQIVND come from the germline V gene (reference sequence). CDR3 in amino acids: CASSSPSSQTQYF. The DNA of the CDR3 is TGTGCCAGTAGTAGCCCCTCCTCCCAGACCCAGTACTTC.

This clone was recorded only once. The rearrangement uses TRBV14 and TRBJ2-1, with a tentative D call TRBD2 (5 bases). CDR1 and CDR2 from the germline V gene are SGHDN and FVKESK. The CDR3 runs 11 residues. Trimming took off 6 bases at V and 14 bases at J, with 14 bases between the two ends. The CDR3, as DNA: TGTGCCAGCAGTAATGGGTTCGGGGAGTTCTTC. It encodes CASSNGFGEFF.

This chain uses TRBV5-1 with TRBJ2-7, with unresolved D. CDR3 length: 14 residues. Germline-derived CDR1 and CDR2 are SGHRS and YFSETQ. Trimming took 4 bases from V and 7 from J, leaving 18 bases between them. The CDR3: CASSPDLLVREQYF. The DNA for the CDR3 is TGCGCCAGCAGCCCCGACCTCCTAGTGCGGGAGCAGTACTTC.